The present TCR beta chain was sequenced within a study of cytomegalovirus exposure and HLA in healthy donors. V lost 6 bases and J lost 0, with 11 bases in between. CDR1 and CDR2 from the germline V gene are LGHNT and FRNRAP. CDR3 length: 14 residues. The PCR contained 60 Vbeta and 13 Jbeta primers. Method: immunoSEQ multiplex PCR; TCRdb's copy keeps in-frame clones and lacks some. The sample yields fewer than 350,000 clones, approximately 90% seen once. The TCR was taken from a woman between 18 and 29 years old in good health and CMV-seronegative. The chain recombines TRBV12-5 with TRBJ2-5; tentatively, D is TRBD2 (6 bases). Source material: PBMCs. The CDR3, as DNA: TGTGCTAGTGGGCGGCGGGACGACCAAGAGACCCAGTACTTC. Translated, it gives CASGRRDDQETQYF.